The 24 T cell receptor beta chains reported below all come from one sample, sequenced in a study of cytomegalovirus exposure and HLA in healthy donors (dated by TCRdb to 2015 to 2018). Receptors were amplified or captured by the immunoSEQ multiplex PCR assay. For the multiplex PCR, a mixture combining 60 forward primers for TCR Vbeta segments and 13 reverse primers for TCR Jbeta segments was used. Sourced from immuneACCESS, this table was stored by TCRdb with only in-frame sequences that have V and J called. A share of the clones is absent; for the studies checked, an unresolved V gene accounts for under half, and the remainder has no known explanation. This sample holds under 200,000 clones; approximately 88% were observed only once. The ten top clones hold more than 0.85% of the sample. The source material was PBMCs. The receptors come from a man younger than 40 in good health and CMV-seronegative.

V and J are TRBV5-6 and TRBJ2-5; TRBD2 aligns across 10 bases. Germline CDR1 and CDR2: SGHDT and YYEEEE. There are 17 residues in the CDR3. The trim removed 5 bases at V and 2 bases at J, leaving 12 bases unmatched. CDR3 in amino acids: CASSRLSSGGNQETQYF. For the CDR3, the DNA is TGTGCCAGCAGTCGCCTTTCTAGCGGGGGCAATCAAGAGACCCAGTACTTC.

The rearrangement links TRBV11-3 to TRBJ2-2; 7 bases align to TRBD1. This CDR3 region has 17 residues. V gave up 5 bases and J gave up 2 bases; unmatched junction bases: 11. The germline V gene has CDR1 SGHNT and CDR2 YENEEA. The DNA of the CDR3 is TGTGCCAGCAGCAAAGGACAGGAACGACCTAACACCGGGGAGCTGTTTTTT. Translating it yields CASSKGQERPNTGELFF. Using reference TRBV11-3 and TRBJ2-2 for the parts outside the CDR3, the full variable domain is EAGVVQSPRYKIIEKKQPVAFWCNPISGHNTLYWYLQNLGQGPELLIRYENEEAVDDSQLPKDRFSAERLKGVDSTLKIQPAELGDSAVYLCASSKGQERPNTGELFFGEGSRLTVL.

This chain uses TRBV7-9 with TRBJ1-2; D is unresolved. Germline assignment: CDR1 SEHNR and CDR2 FQNEAQ (reference sequence). This CDR3 spans 13 amino acids. Trimming pared 5 bases from V and 4 bases from J, leaving 11 bases between. The CDR3 loop is CASSAPAGYGYTF. CDR3 in DNA: TGTGCCAGCAGCGCACCAGCGGGCTATGGCTACACCTTC.

This clone was counted only a few times. The chain couples TRBV18 to TRBJ1-4; D is uncertain. This CDR3 is built from 16 residues. Trimming stripped 2 bases from V and 0 bases from J, with 10 bases between. Germline V gene lookup returns CDR1 KGHSH and CDR2 LQKENI. CDR3 loop: CASSPSYGTTNEKLFF. The DNA of the CDR3 is TGTGCCAGCTCACCATCGTACGGTACAACTAATGAAAAACTGTTTTTT.

The J gene is TRBJ2-1, the V gene TRBV7-6; a weak D match, TRBD1 (8 bases). The CDR3 runs 15 residues. Germline V gene lookup returns CDR1 SGHVS and CDR2 FNYEAQ. Trimming pared 5 bases from V and 10 bases from J, leaving 21 bases between. CDR3 region: CASSLGGTGGYEQFF. The CDR3 nucleotides read TGTGCCAGCAGCCTCGGGGGGACAGGAGGATACGAGCAGTTCTTC.

Turning to this clone: Relative to the germline gene, one junction end is altered; a read error may explain this. The chain joins TRBV7-9 to TRBJ1-4; maybe TRBD1 (5 bases). In germline, CDR1 is SEHNR, CDR2 FQNEAQ (reference sequence). This CDR3 has 15 amino acids. The CDR3 DNA sequence: TGTTCCAGCAGCCCGAGCGGGACCCTTAATGAAAAACTGTTTTTT. This gives the protein CSSSPSGTLNEKLFF.

CDR3 in amino acids: CSVEANSYEQYF. Written as DNA, the CDR3 is TGCAGCGTTGAAGCAAACTCCTACGAGCAGTACTTC. The rearrangement joins TRBV29-1 to TRBJ2-7; D call uncertain. The CDR3 has 12 amino acids. The V end was cut by 1 base, the J end by 0 bases, with 4 bases between. The germline V gene encodes CDR1 SQVTM and CDR2 ANQGSEA.

This rearrangement joins TRBV5-6 to TRBJ1-1; D remains unclear. V lost 4 bases, J lost 3 bases, and 13 bases lay in between. From germline, CDR1 is SGHDT and CDR2 YYEEEE. The CDR3 spans 14 residues. The CDR3 nucleotides read TGTGCCAGCAGCCCAGGCTACTTTGACACTGAAGCTTTCTTT. Translated, it gives CASSPGYFDTEAFF.

The rearrangement joins TRBV30 to TRBJ1-4; D is possibly TRBD1 (5 bases). The CDR3 totals 13 residues. CDR1 and CDR2 from the germline V gene are GTSNPN and SVGIG (reference sequence). V lost 7 bases, J lost 2 bases, and 11 bases lay in between. This chain's CDR3 is CASRQTTNEKLFF. Written as DNA, the CDR3 is TGTGCCTCCCGACAGACTACTAATGAAAAACTGTTTTTT.

The chain employs TRBV18 and TRBJ2-1, with 8 bases aligning to TRBD2. Germline-derived CDR1 and CDR2 are KGHSH and LQKENI. The CDR3 is made up of 16 amino acids. Unmatched junction bases numbered 7, after V lost 2 bases and J lost 4 bases. CDR3 residues: CASSPMTGGQYNEQFF. The CDR3 region has the DNA TGTGCCAGCTCACCAATGACGGGGGGGCAATACAATGAGCAGTTCTTC.

CDR3 in DNA: TGTGCCAGCAGCTTAGGAGTAGGGACACTAGAGACCCAGTACTTC. Protein sequence: CASSLGVGTLETQYF. J is TRBJ2-5 and V is TRBV7-9; tentatively, D is TRBD1 (6 bases). In germline, CDR1 is SEHNR, CDR2 FQNEAQ (reference sequence). The CDR3 runs to 15 residues. The V end lost 1 base, the J end lost 4 bases, and 13 bases lay between the germline ends.

This rearrangement joins TRBV7-2 to TRBJ2-3, with TRBD1 as a possible D gene (6 bases). Trimming removed 1 base from V and 0 bases from J, with 11 bases in between. The CDR3 is made up of 16 amino acids. CDR1 is SGHTA and CDR2 is FQGNSA in the germline V gene. For the CDR3, the DNA is TGTGCCAGCAGCTTAGGCACAGGGCTGAGCACAGATACGCAGTATTTT. Residues: CASSLGTGLSTDTQYF.

The chain combines TRBV27 with TRBJ2-5, with TRBD2 identical over 13 bases. V was clipped by 4 bases and J by 7 bases; unmatched bases: 12. Germline CDR1 is MNHEY and CDR2 is SMNVEV (reference sequence). The CDR3 length is 17 residues. DNA for the CDR3: TGTGCCAGCAGTTCCGGACTAGCGGGGGCCACTAGTGGGACCCAGTACTTC. Residues: CASSSGLAGATSGTQYF.

This clone was observed a few times. The genes are TRBV27 and TRBJ1-5, with D tentatively TRBD1 (5 bases). Trimming left V 5 bases short and J 0 bases short, with 29 bases between. Germline V gene sequence: CDR1 MNHEY, CDR2 SMNVEV (reference sequence). This CDR3 contains 21 residues. CDR3 in DNA: TGTGCCAGCAGTCCCCTGGGGCCCCCCTTTGGGGCAGCGTATAGCAATCAGCCCCAGCATTTT. This gives the protein CASSPLGPPFGAAYSNQPQHF.

This clone has just a few counts. The rearrangement uses TRBV7-9 and TRBJ2-3, with 11 bases lining up with TRBD2. Germline-derived CDR1 and CDR2 are SEHNR and FQNEAQ (reference sequence). The length of the CDR3 is 15 residues. The J segment lost 5 bases and the V segment lost 5 bases, leaving 6 bases of the junction unmatched. CDR3 DNA: TGTGCCAGCAGCATCGGGACTAGCGGTGGAGATACGCAGTATTTT. This codes for CASSIGTSGGDTQYF.

The chain employs TRBV6-5 and TRBJ1-4; tentatively, D is TRBD1 (6 bases). Germline V gene sequence: CDR1 MNHEY, CDR2 SVGAGI. The CDR3 spans 13 residues. The V and J ends lost 2 bases and 10 bases respectively, with 11 bases between them. The CDR3 protein is CASSYLQGRKLFF. The CDR3 region has the DNA TGTGCCAGCAGTTACCTACAGGGTAGAAAACTGTTTTTT.

This chain connects TRBV28 to TRBJ1-5; possibly TRBD1 for D (5 bases). The germline V and J ends were trimmed by 6 bases and 2 bases, with 14 bases remaining between them. The CDR3 has 15 residues. The germline CDR1 and CDR2 sequences are MDHEN and SYDVKM. The CDR3 here is CASRMDQGGNQPQHF. The DNA for the CDR3 is TGTGCCAGCAGGATGGACCAAGGGGGCAATCAGCCCCAGCATTTT.

This sequence joins TRBV11-3 and TRBJ2-1; a possible D gene is TRBD2 (6 bases). The germline V gene encodes CDR1 SGHNT and CDR2 YENEEA. The CDR3 length is 15 residues. V lost 5 bases, J lost 3 bases, and 14 bases lay in between. The CDR3 is CASSPYSGNYNEQFF. DNA for the CDR3: TGTGCCAGCAGCCCTTATAGCGGAAACTACAATGAGCAGTTCTTC.

V usage is TRBV27 and J usage is TRBJ2-3; D is perhaps TRBD1 (6 bases). CDR1 MNHEY and CDR2 SMNVEV come from the germline V gene (reference sequence). The length of the CDR3 is 13 residues. Trimming took off 6 bases at V and 4 bases at J, with 11 bases between the two ends. The CDR3 is CASSLQGPDTQYF. In DNA, the CDR3 is TGTGCCAGCAGCCTACAGGGTCCAGATACGCAGTATTTT.

The CDR3 region is CSVGTGLAGGEQFF. CDR3 coding DNA: TGCAGCGTTGGAACGGGACTAGCGGGAGGTGAGCAGTTCTTC. The gene calls are TRBV29-1 and TRBJ2-1, with TRBD2 identical over 15 bases. Germline-derived CDR1 and CDR2 are SQVTM and ANQGSEA. With 4 bases clipped from V and 9 bases from J, the junction kept 4 bases outside the gene matches. The CDR3 consists of 14 residues.

The V gene is TRBV11-1, the J gene TRBJ2-5, with 8 nucleotides matching TRBD2. The V gene end was trimmed by 1 base and the J gene end by 2 bases; junction bases not matched to a gene: 3. CDR3 length: 15 residues. Germline lookup yields CDR1 SGHAT and CDR2 FQDESV (reference sequence). CDR3 DNA sequence: TGTGCCAGCAGCTTAGGATCGGGGGGGCAAGAGACCCAGTACTTC. Its protein product is CASSLGSGGQETQYF. The entire variable domain, with the rest obtained from reference TRBV11-1 and TRBJ2-5, is as follows: EAEVAQSPRYKITEKSQAVAFWCDPISGHATLYWYRQILGQGPELLVQFQDESVVDDSQLPKDRFSAERLKGVDSTLKIQPAELGDSAMYLCASSLGSGGQETQYFGPGTRLLVL.

The chain couples TRBV19 to TRBJ1-5; the match to TRBD1 covers 9 bases. CDR1 and CDR2 (germline): LNHDA, SQIVND (reference sequence). V lost 4 bases and J lost 3; bases outside the gene matches: 10. This CDR3 is built from 17 residues. The CDR3 DNA reads as TGTGCCAGTAGTAATCCGGGACAGGGCACCAACAATCAGCCCCAGCATTTT. Its protein product is CASSNPGQGTNNQPQHF.

The chain recombines TRBV6-4 with TRBJ2-1, with 8 positions matching TRBD2. The germline V gene has CDR1 MRHNA and CDR2 SNTAGT. J gave up 4 bases and V 0 bases, and 5 bases lay outside the gene matches. The CDR3 has 16 amino acids. Here the CDR3 DNA reads TGTGCCAGCAGTGACTCTGCCGAGCGGGAGTACAATGAGCAGTTCTTC. Its translation: CASSDSAEREYNEQFF.

Points on this clone: This same CDR3 is encoded by further DNA sequences in the sample. The chain couples TRBV5-1 to TRBJ1-4; possibly TRBD1 for D (6 bases). This CDR3 has 14 amino acids. The V gene lost 4 bases and the J gene lost 5 bases, with 12 bases spanning the gap. The germline gives CDR1 SGHRS, CDR2 YFSETQ. The CDR3 nucleotides read TGCGCCAGCAGCCTAGGACAGAAAAATGAAAAACTGTTTTTT. Amino acid sequence: CASSLGQKNEKLFF.